One and the same sample provided the 13 T cell receptor beta chains below, sequenced in a study of vaccination effects on CD4 cells after COVID-19. Expansion of antigen-specific CD4+ T cells with viral peptide pools was carried out by the ViraFEST assay before sequencing. Researchers isolated CD4+ T cells once less than twelve days of culture had elapsed. Vaccinated participants had no history of SARS-CoV-2 infection and tested negative for nucleocapsid antibodies. No antigen is known for these receptors. Produced via immunoSEQ multiplex PCR; TCRdb's table is partial and in-frame only. The sample carries roughly 65,000 clones, 65% to 85% recorded once. This specimen was CD4+ T cells from PBMCs cultured with HCoV-NL63 spike peptides, taken before COVID-19 vaccination. The receptors stem from a human donor who received a COVID-19 vaccine.

This chain uses TRBV6-5 with TRBJ1-5, with D possibly TRBD1 on 5 matching bases. V lost 8 bases to trimming and J lost 4 bases, with 18 bases between them. The CDR3 has 15 amino acids. Germline V lookup: CDR1 MNHEY, CDR2 SVGAGI. The CDR3 sequence is CASSDPGRGNQPQHF. CDR3 bases: TGTGCCAGCTCGGATCCGGGACGGGGGAATCAGCCCCAGCATTTT.

This clone was seen more than once but under ten times. J is TRBJ1-1 and V is TRBV11-2; D perhaps matches TRBD1 (5 bases). CDR3 size: 11 residues. V dropped 5 bases and J dropped 6 bases, with 7 bases sitting between them. Germline CDR1 reads SGHAT; CDR2 reads FQNNGV. CDR3 bases: TGTGCCAGCAGCGGGGGACCTGAAGCTTTCTTT. Translating gives CASSGGPEAFF.

This clone was observed a single time. The chain couples TRBV18 to TRBJ2-7; no definite D call. The CDR3 consists of 13 residues. Per germline, CDR1 KGHSH and CDR2 LQKENI. V dropped 2 bases and J dropped 6 bases, with 11 bases sitting between them. CDR3 sequence (DNA): TGTGCCAGCTCACCAGCGAGTCCCCTCGAGCAGTACGTC. As protein: CASSPASPLEQYV.

The V and J genes are TRBV5-1 and TRBJ2-2; no reliable D call. Germline CDR1 and CDR2: SGHRS and YFSETQ. V was clipped by 0 bases and J by 0 bases, with 9 bases between them. CDR3 length: 16 residues. In nucleotides, the CDR3 is TGCGCCAGCAGCTTGGTGCTGGGATCGAACACCGGGGAGCTGTTTTTT. This gives the protein CASSLVLGSNTGELFF. Combining the CDR3 with reference TRBV5-1 and TRBJ2-2 gives the whole variable domain KAGVTQTPRYLIKTRGQQVTLSCSPISGHRSVSWYQQTPGQGLQFLFEYFSETQRNKGNFPGRFSGRQFSNSRSEMNVSTLELGDSALYLCASSLVLGSNTGELFFGEGSRLTVL.

In its sample, this clone was seen once. The chain combines TRBV18 with TRBJ2-3, with TRBD2 identical over 9 bases. The CDR3 loop spans 15 amino acids. Per the germline V gene, CDR1 is KGHSH and CDR2 is LQKENI. V lost 3 bases and J lost 1; bases outside the gene matches: 2. CDR3 DNA sequence: TGTGCCAGCTCACCGCGGACTAGCGGCACAGATACGCAGTATTTT. Protein: CASSPRTSGTDTQYF.

The sample holds a few counts of this clone. This chain's CDR3 is CASSTPGQGAPYEQYV. In DNA, the CDR3 is TGTGCCAGCAGCACCCCGGGACAGGGGGCACCCTACGAGCAGTACGTC. The rearrangement links TRBV5-6 to TRBJ2-7; 12 nucleotides line up with TRBD1. Germline V gene sequence: CDR1 SGHDT, CDR2 YYEEEE. With 4 bases clipped from V and 2 bases from J, the junction kept 7 bases outside the gene matches. The CDR3 is 16 amino acids.

V usage is TRBV5-1 and J usage is TRBJ1-1; possible D gene TRBD1, 5 bases. Germline V lookup: CDR1 SGHRS, CDR2 YFSETQ. V lost 4 bases to trimming and J lost 3 bases, with 13 bases between them. There are 14 residues in the CDR3. DNA of the CDR3: TGCGCCAGCAGCCGGGGGGATGTGGACACTGAAGCTTTCTTT. Protein product: CASSRGDVDTEAFF. The full variable domain, completed using reference TRBV5-1 and TRBJ1-1, is KAGVTQTPRYLIKTRGQQVTLSCSPISGHRSVSWYQQTPGQGLQFLFEYFSETQRNKGNFPGRFSGRQFSNSRSEMNVSTLELGDSALYLCASSRGDVDTEAFFGQGTRLTVV.

CDR3 DNA: TGCAGCGTTGATTCTGGGGCCAACGTCCTGACTTTC. Residues: CSVDSGANVLTF. The rearrangement uses TRBV29-1 and TRBJ2-6; D call uncertain. CDR1 is SQVTM and CDR2 is ANQGSEA in the germline V gene. The V end was cut by 3 bases, the J end by 1 base, with 1 base between. The CDR3 has 12 residues.

V gene TRBV7-8 combines with J gene TRBJ1-5; 8 nucleotides agree with TRBD1. The CDR3 is 17 amino acids. Trimming at V came to 4 bases and at J to 2 bases, leaving 10 bases not matched to a gene. CDR1 is SGHVS and CDR2 is FQNEAQ in the germline V gene. CDR3 DNA: TGTGCCAGCAGCTCAGATTCAGGGGGCCGAGGCAATCAGCCCCAGCATTTT. This translates into CASSSDSGGRGNQPQHF.

The chain has TRBV5-1 and TRBJ1-3, with D possibly TRBD1 on 6 matching bases. Germline CDR1 SGHRS, CDR2 YFSETQ. Trimming took off 0 bases at V and 0 bases at J, with 10 bases between the two ends. The CDR3 covers 16 residues. DNA for the CDR3: TGCGCCAGCAGCTTGGACAGGGCGGACTCTGGAAACACCATATATTTT. It encodes CASSLDRADSGNTIYF. The variable domain in full, completed from reference TRBV5-1 and TRBJ1-3, reads KAGVTQTPRYLIKTRGQQVTLSCSPISGHRSVSWYQQTPGQGLQFLFEYFSETQRNKGNFPGRFSGRQFSNSRSEMNVSTLELGDSALYLCASSLDRADSGNTIYFGEGSWLTVV.

The V and J genes are TRBV30 and TRBJ1-1; D is undetermined. The CDR3 contains 15 residues. Germline V gene sequence: CDR1 GTSNPN, CDR2 SVGIG (reference sequence). With 0 bases removed from V and 5 bases from J, the gap between germline ends came to 16 bases. The chain's CDR3 is CAWSVGFGDGTEAFF. Written as DNA, the CDR3 is TGTGCCTGGAGTGTGGGCTTTGGCGACGGGACTGAAGCTTTCTTT.

This clone was seen a handful of times. The chain employs TRBV11-2 and TRBJ1-1; D gene uncertain. Trimming cost V 5 bases and J 6 bases, with 7 bases left between them. The CDR3 length is 11 residues. Germline CDR1 SGHAT, CDR2 FQNNGV. This CDR3 is CASSQSSEAFF. Written as DNA, the CDR3 is TGTGCCAGCAGCCAGAGTTCTGAAGCTTTCTTT.

CDR3: CASSPTGSPSGEQYV. The CDR3, as DNA: TGTGCCAGCTCACCAACAGGGTCTCCTAGTGGCGAGCAGTACGTC. The rearrangement uses TRBV18 and TRBJ2-7; tentatively, D is TRBD1 (6 bases). V lost 2 bases and J lost 6, with 17 bases in between. CDR1 is KGHSH, CDR2 LQKENI, per germline. CDR3 length: 15 amino acids.